The sequence of this TCR beta chain was determined in a study of cytomegalovirus exposure and HLA in healthy donors. The V gene's germline CDR1 is MDHEN and CDR2 SYDVKM. CDR3 length: 14 amino acids. V lost 4 bases and J lost 6; bases outside the gene matches: 6. This table comes from immunoSEQ multiplex PCR, and its TCRdb copy is limited to in-frame clones, with some not included. Among more than 90,000 clones listed, 88% were seen once. The sample comprised PBMCs. The chain joins TRBV28 to TRBJ1-2, with 9 bases fitting TRBD1. The clonotype comes from a man aged 18 to 35 in good health and CMV-seronegative. Here the CDR3 reads CASSSPGQGHGYTF. The CDR3 DNA sequence: TGTGCCAGCAGTTCCCCGGGACAGGGCCATGGCTACACCTTC.